One and the same sample provided the 25 T cell receptor beta chains below, sequenced in a study of OX40 agonist ivuxolimab in advanced cancers. Repertoires were generated with immunoSEQ multiplex PCR, while TCRdb's copy carries only in-frame clones and drops some. In the table there are around 20,000 clones, 75% to 85% of which are singletons. Here the sequenced sample was CD4+ or CD8+ T cells sorted from blood, taken in a trial of the OX40 agonist ivuxolimab. The receptors come from an adult with an advanced solid tumor such as melanoma, head and neck, liver or kidney cancer.

The chain is built from TRBV7-4 and TRBJ2-7; D ambiguous. The CDR3 is made up of 13 amino acids. Germline CDR1 reads SGHVT; CDR2 reads SQSDAQ. Deletions cut 5 bases from V and 2 bases from J, with 10 bases between. The CDR3 sequence is CASSEGQAYEQYF. The CDR3 DNA sequence: TGTGCCAGCAGCGAAGGTCAGGCCTACGAGCAGTACTTC.

The gene calls are TRBV5-4 and TRBJ1-1; 10 nucleotides agree with TRBD1. J was trimmed by 6 bases and V by 4 bases; bases with no gene match: 9. There are 15 residues in the CDR3. Germline V gene lookup returns CDR1 SGHNT and CDR2 YYREEE (reference sequence). The CDR3 bases are TGTGCCAGCAGCGCACGACAGGGGGCCGGGGCTGAAGCTTTCTTT. The encoded protein is CASSARQGAGAEAFF. The complete variable domain, with remaining parts taken from reference TRBV5-4 and TRBJ1-1, reads ETGVTQSPTHLIKTRGQQVTLRCSSQSGHNTVSWYQQALGQGPQFIFQYYREEENGRGNFPPRFSGLQFPNYSSELNVNALELDDSALYLCASSARQGAGAEAFFGQGTRLTVV.

The V and J genes are TRBV19 and TRBJ1-2; tentatively, D is TRBD1 (6 bases). The CDR3 has 14 residues. CDR1 LNHDA and CDR2 SQIVND come from the germline V gene (reference sequence). V dropped 4 bases and J dropped 2 bases, with 11 bases sitting between them. DNA for the CDR3: TGTGCCAGTAGTACAGACAGGCGCAACTATGGCTACACCTTC. Translating gives CASSTDRRNYGYTF.

This chain uses TRBV9 with TRBJ2-3, with 11 bases lining up with TRBD2. This CDR3 spans 17 amino acids. V lost 4 bases, J lost 4 bases, and 11 bases stayed unmatched. Germline V CDR1 and CDR2: SGDLS, YYNGEE. The CDR3 sequence: CASSIFSGGAVSDTQYF. The DNA for the CDR3 is TGTGCCAGCAGCATTTTTAGCGGGGGGGCCGTATCAGATACGCAGTATTTT.

CDR3 sequence: CASSGGQGVQETQYF. DNA for the CDR3: TGTGCCAGCAGCGGGGGACAGGGGGTACAAGAGACCCAGTACTTC. The V and J genes are TRBV5-6 and TRBJ2-5, with TRBD1 identical over 11 bases. The germline V gene has CDR1 SGHDT and CDR2 YYEEEE. V was clipped by 4 bases and J by 2 bases; unmatched bases: 4. This CDR3 has 15 amino acids.

The chain links TRBV12-5 to TRBJ2-1; 11 bases line up with TRBD2. The J segment lost 5 bases and the V segment lost 6 bases, leaving 6 bases of the junction unmatched. The CDR3 consists of 15 residues. Germline V gives CDR1 LGHNT, CDR2 FRNRAP. The CDR3 DNA follows: TGTGCTAGTGGATGGACTAGCGGGCCAGACAATGAGCAGTTCTTC. Translating gives CASGWTSGPDNEQFF.

This chain joins TRBV5-6 and TRBJ1-5; D ambiguous. The CDR3 spans 17 residues. The germline V and J ends were trimmed by 3 bases and 0 bases, with 16 bases remaining between them. The germline gives CDR1 SGHDT, CDR2 YYEEEE. Here the CDR3 reads CASSSLAGWDSNQPQHF. CDR3 DNA: TGTGCCAGCAGCTCCTTAGCCGGGTGGGATAGCAATCAGCCCCAGCATTTT. Complete variable domain (other parts from reference TRBV5-6 and TRBJ1-5): DAGVTQSPTHLIKTRGQQVTLRCSPKSGHDTVSWYQQALGQGPQFIFQYYEEEERQRGNFPDRFSGHQFPNYSSELNVNALLLGDSALYLCASSSLAGWDSNQPQHFGDGTRLSIL.

About this clone itself: Distinct nucleotide sequences in the sample also encode this CDR3. The chain is built from TRBV25-1 and TRBJ1-1, with no clear D. This CDR3 is built from 13 residues. The germline V gene encodes CDR1 MGHDK and CDR2 SYGVNS. V was shortened by 5 bases and J by 3 bases, with 10 bases between the two germline ends. The CDR3: CASSRGGYTEAFF. CDR3 bases: TGTGCCAGCAGTCGTGGTGGGTACACTGAAGCTTTCTTT.

The V and J genes are TRBV2 and TRBJ2-7; 8 positions match TRBD1. Germline V CDR1 and CDR2: SNHLY, FYNNEI. CDR3 size: 14 residues. Germline trimming cut 9 bases from V and 4 bases from J; bases unmatched to any gene: 11. The CDR3 spells CARGPGTGSYEQYF. The CDR3 region has the DNA TGTGCCAGAGGCCCCGGGACAGGTTCATACGAGCAGTACTTC. Combining the CDR3 with reference TRBV2 and TRBJ2-7 gives the whole variable domain EPEVTQTPSHQVTQMGQEVILRCVPISNHLYFYWYRQILGQKVEFLVSFYNNEISEKSEIFDDQFSVERPDGSNFTLKIRSTKLEDSAMYFCARGPGTGSYEQYFGPGTRLTVT.

V is TRBV7-8 and J is TRBJ2-7; possibly TRBD1 for D (5 bases). V shed 0 bases and J shed 6 bases, with 9 bases lying between them. The CDR3 has 13 amino acids. The germline V gene has CDR1 SGHVS and CDR2 FQNEAQ. The CDR3 reads CASSLAQRGEQYF. CDR3 coding DNA: TGTGCCAGCAGCTTAGCGCAAAGGGGCGAGCAGTACTTC.

This clone was seen a few times. The genes are TRBV2 and TRBJ2-1; D tentatively fits TRBD1 or TRBD2 (5 bases each). The CDR3 spans 12 residues. Trimming shortened V by 10 bases and J by 8 bases, and 15 bases separated the two germline ends. From germline, CDR1 is SNHLY and CDR2 FYNNEI. The chain's CDR3 is CATRGRVYEQFF. CDR3 sequence (DNA): TGTGCCACAAGGGGACGGGTGTATGAGCAGTTCTTC.

The chain employs TRBV6-6 and TRBJ2-1, with TRBD1 identical over 9 bases. The germline gives CDR1 MNHNY, CDR2 SVGAGI (reference sequence). The CDR3 is made up of 13 amino acids. Unmatched junction bases numbered 8, after V lost 8 bases and J lost 9 bases. CDR3 residues: CASEDRGNGEQFF. The CDR3 DNA reads as TGTGCCAGCGAGGACAGGGGAAATGGTGAGCAGTTCTTC.

The rearrangement links TRBV2 to TRBJ2-5, with TRBD1 as a possible D gene (5 bases). Germline CDR1 reads SNHLY; CDR2 reads FYNNEI. V shed 4 bases and J shed 5 bases, with 17 bases lying between them. CDR3 length: 15 amino acids. The CDR3 loop is CASSVPRARRETQYF. The CDR3 nucleotides are TGTGCCAGCAGTGTCCCCAGGGCCCGTCGTGAGACCCAGTACTTC.

The chain is built from TRBV9 and TRBJ2-1; 10 bases match TRBD1. The CDR3 contains 16 residues. V lost 0 bases, J lost 4 bases, and 4 bases stayed unmatched. Germline CDR1 is SGDLS and CDR2 is YYNGEE. CDR3 DNA sequence: TGTGCCAGCAGCGTAGAGGGGACAGGGGTTTACAATGAGCAGTTCTTC. Encoded protein: CASSVEGTGVYNEQFF.

The chain has TRBV6-6 and TRBJ1-1; D is perhaps TRBD1 (5 bases). The germline V and J ends were trimmed by 8 bases and 4 bases, with 11 bases remaining between them. The length of the CDR3 is 12 residues. Germline-derived CDR1 and CDR2 are MNHNY and SVGAGI (reference sequence). CDR3 residues: CASPGGGTEAFF. As DNA, the CDR3 is TGTGCCAGCCCTGGGGGGGGCACTGAAGCTTTCTTT.

This chain joins TRBV9 and TRBJ2-1; the match to TRBD1 covers 7 bases. The CDR3 is made up of 16 amino acids. V lost 5 bases to trimming and J lost 4 bases; unmatched junction nucleotides: 12. The V gene's germline CDR1 is SGDLS and CDR2 YYNGEE. DNA for the CDR3: TGTGCCAGCAGTGAGGGACAGTCACTCCTATACAATGAGCAGTTCTTC. Its translation: CASSEGQSLLYNEQFF.

The chain links TRBV27 to TRBJ2-6; D may be TRBD1 or TRBD2 (5 bases each). Germline lookup yields CDR1 MNHEY and CDR2 SMNVEV (reference sequence). This CDR3 is built from 15 residues. V was cut by 5 bases and J by 1 base, with 9 bases left in between. DNA of the CDR3: TGTGCCAGCAGTCCCAGGGAGTCTGGGGCCAACGTCCTGACTTTC. Its translation: CASSPRESGANVLTF. The entire variable domain, with the rest obtained from reference TRBV27 and TRBJ2-6, is as follows: EAQVTQNPRYLITVTGKKLTVTCSQNMNHEYMSWYRQDPGLGLRQIYYSMNVEVTDKGDVPEGYKVSRKEKRNFPLILESPSPNQTSLYFCASSPRESGANVLTFGAGSRLTVL.

This chain connects TRBV5-6 to TRBJ2-6, with a weak D call TRBD2 (5 bases). This CDR3 has 15 amino acids. Germline V CDR1 and CDR2: SGHDT, YYEEEE. The V gene lost 4 bases and the J gene lost 3 bases, with 11 bases spanning the gap. The CDR3 reads CASSPRAGGANVLTF. The CDR3 DNA reads as TGTGCCAGCAGCCCTAGGGCGGGTGGGGCCAACGTCCTGACTTTC.

The rearrangement links TRBV6-1 to TRBJ1-4, with D uncertain. Trimming cost V 2 bases and J 5 bases, with 15 bases left between them. Germline CDR1 is MNHNS and CDR2 is SASEGT. The CDR3 consists of 16 residues. CDR3 residues: CASSELRRPINEKLFF. CDR3 coding DNA: TGTGCCAGCAGTGAATTGAGGCGGCCGATAAATGAAAAACTGTTTTTT.

V is TRBV13 and J is TRBJ1-4, with D hard to call. The CDR3 runs to 14 residues. CDR1 and CDR2 (germline): PRHDT, FYEKMQ (reference sequence). V was clipped by 0 bases and J by 8 bases, with 10 bases between them. CDR3 in DNA: TGTGCCAGCAGCTTAGGCCGAGGTGGGGAAAAACTGTTTTTT. Amino acid sequence: CASSLGRGGEKLFF.

This clone was recorded a few times. The J gene is TRBJ1-2, the V gene TRBV9; tentatively, D is TRBD1 (5 bases). This CDR3 contains 16 residues. Germline CDR1 reads SGDLS; CDR2 reads YYNGEE. The V and J ends lost 0 bases and 5 bases respectively, with 17 bases between them. This CDR3 is CASSVAGQGNLYGYTF. In DNA form, the CDR3 reads TGTGCCAGCAGCGTAGCCGGTCAGGGAAACCTTTATGGCTACACCTTC.

This chain joins TRBV10-3 and TRBJ2-7; tentatively, D is TRBD2 (6 bases). Germline CDR1 is ENHRY and CDR2 is SYGVKD. Trimming stripped 3 bases from V and 4 bases from J, with 16 bases between. There are 15 residues in the CDR3. The CDR3 loop is CAISDPGLRDYEQYF. The CDR3 DNA is TGTGCCATCAGTGACCCGGGACTTCGCGATTACGAGCAGTACTTC.

The CDR3 coding sequence is TGTGCCAGCTCACCCCCGGACAGGGGCAATGAGCAGTTCTTC. This sequence encodes CASSPPDRGNEQFF. V and J are TRBV18 and TRBJ2-1; 9 nucleotides agree with TRBD1. V shed 3 bases, J shed 6 bases, and the junction held 3 bases outside the gene matches. Per germline, CDR1 KGHSH and CDR2 LQKENI. The CDR3 spans 14 residues.

This chain uses TRBV27 with TRBJ2-7; 11 positions agree with TRBD1. The V and J ends lost 6 bases and 2 bases, in that order; junction bases with no gene match: 3. Germline values: CDR1 MNHEY, CDR2 SMNVEV (reference sequence). The CDR3 covers 14 residues. The CDR3 reads CASRGTGGPYEQYF. CDR3 sequence (DNA): TGTGCCAGCAGGGGGACAGGGGGACCCTACGAGCAGTACTTC.

CDR3 nucleotides: TGTGCCAGCAGTGATCGACTAGCGGGGTACACAGATACGCAGTATTTT. It codes for CASSDRLAGYTDTQYF. This rearrangement joins TRBV7-8 to TRBJ2-3, with 11 bases that match TRBD2. V shed 6 bases and J 2 bases; nucleotides not matched to a gene: 7. Germline V gene sequence: CDR1 SGHVS, CDR2 FQNEAQ. The CDR3 loop spans 16 amino acids.